These T cell receptor beta chains were read from a single sample in a study of T-cell reconstitution after alpha-beta-depleted transplantation in children. MiXCR, applied by TCRdb to the PCR reads, yields one record per CDR3 protein. The top ten clones hold about 0.79% of a sample with 550,000 to 800,000 distinct CDR3 sequences, roughly 14% of them seen once. Here the sequenced sample was PBMCs, taken before TCRalphabeta/CD19-depleted stem cell transplant. These receptors came from a girl aged 2-10 years with congenital amegakaryocytic thrombocytopenia, due to receive a stem cell transplant. The CDR3 runs from the conserved cysteine through the conserved F or W. A D gene is named only where the DNA matches it firmly. The size of a clone is reported for some rows only, either as once, few or many, or as a class for expanded clones.

>TRBV12-3/TRBV12-4|TRBJ2-1|15|TRBD2|many
TGTGCCAGCAATCCGGGACTAGAATCCTACAATGAGCAGTTCTTC
CASNPGLESYNEQFF
>TRBV12-3/TRBV12-4|TRBJ1-3|14|NA|NA
TGTGCCAGCAGTTCCAGGGAAGGTGGAAACACCATATATTTT
CASSSREGGNTIYF
>TRBV20-1|TRBJ2-1|14|NA|few
TGCAGTGCTACCCGAGAGGGCGTCATCGATGAGCAGTTCTTC
CSATREGVIDEQFF
>TRBV2|TRBJ2-7|15|NA|NA
TGTGCCAGCAGGCCTGCTTGGGGTACTTCCTACGAGCAGTACTTC
CASRPAWGTSYEQYF
>TRBV20-1|TRBJ2-7|14|NA|few
TGCAGTGCTGGGGCCATCATCGACTCCTACGAGCAGTACTTC
CSAGAIIDSYEQYF
>TRBV12-3/TRBV12-4|TRBJ2-7|18|TRBD2|few
TGTGCCAGCAGCCCCGACCTAGCGGGAGGACCGTTGCCCTACGAGCAGTACTTC
CASSPDLAGGPLPYEQYF
>TRBV5-6|TRBJ2-7|11|NA|many
TGTGCCAGCAGCAGCCCCGGCGAGCAGTACTTC
CASSSPGEQYF
>TRBV12-3/TRBV12-4|TRBJ2-2|12|NA|many
TGTGCCAGCAGTTTTTACCCCGGGGAGCTGTTTTTT
CASSFYPGELFF
>TRBV7-9|TRBJ2-5|15|NA|many
TGTGCCAGCAGCTTTTTACCCGGGACTGGAGAGACCCAGTACTTC
CASSFLPGTGETQYF
>TRBV7-9|TRBJ1-1|17|TRBD1|NA
TGTGCCAGCAGCTCCCACGATACCACCGGGACAGAGACAAAAGCTTTCTTT
CASSSHDTTGTETKAFF
>TRBV20-1|TRBJ2-3|15|NA|many
TGCAGTGCCCTTAACCAGTATTCTAGCACAGATACGCAGTATTTT
CSALNQYSSTDTQYF
>TRBV20-1|TRBJ2-2|13|TRBD1|few
TGCAGTGCCAGGGGGCTGGGCACCGGGGAGCTGTTTTTT
CSARGLGTGELFF
>TRBV6-5|TRBJ2-2|15|NA|few
TGTGCCAGCAGCCCCACGGGAACGAACACCGGGGAGCTGTTTTTT
CASSPTGTNTGELFF
>TRBV12-3/TRBV12-4|TRBJ1-3|16|NA|many
TGTGCCAGCAGTCCCACGATTCGGAGCGGAGGAAACACCATATATTTT
CASSPTIRSGGNTIYF
>TRBV5-4|TRBJ2-1|15|TRBD2|few
TGTGCCAGCAGCCCACTAGCGGGAGGCTTCAATGAGCAGTTCTTC
CASSPLAGGFNEQFF
>TRBV5-1|TRBJ2-5|14|NA|NA
TGCGCCAGCAAGGGCACAGGAGCAACTGAGACCCAGTACTTC
CASKGTGATETQYF
>TRBV5-1|TRBJ1-3|16|NA|many
TGCGCCAGCAGCTTGGCCCGAAGGACAAATGAGGGTCAGCGATATTTT
CASSLARRTNEGQRYF